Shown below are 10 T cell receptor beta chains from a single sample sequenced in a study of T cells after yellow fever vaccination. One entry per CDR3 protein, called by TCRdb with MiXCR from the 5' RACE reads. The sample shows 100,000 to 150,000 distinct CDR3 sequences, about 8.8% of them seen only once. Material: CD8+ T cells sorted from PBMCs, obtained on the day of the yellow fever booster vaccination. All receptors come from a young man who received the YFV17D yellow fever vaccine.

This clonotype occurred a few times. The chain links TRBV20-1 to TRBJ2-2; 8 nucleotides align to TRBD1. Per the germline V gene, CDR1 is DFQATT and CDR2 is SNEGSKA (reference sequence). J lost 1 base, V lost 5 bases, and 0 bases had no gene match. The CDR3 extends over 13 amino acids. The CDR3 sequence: CSAGTGNTGELFF. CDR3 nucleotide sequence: TGCAGTGCTGGGACAGGGAACACCGGGGAGCTGTTTTTT.

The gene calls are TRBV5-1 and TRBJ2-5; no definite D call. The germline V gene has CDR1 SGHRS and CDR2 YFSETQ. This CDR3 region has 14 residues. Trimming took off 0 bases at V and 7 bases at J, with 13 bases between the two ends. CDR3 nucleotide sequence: TGCGCCAGCAGCTTGGCCGGTCACCTCGGGACCCAGTACTTC. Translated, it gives CASSLAGHLGTQYF.

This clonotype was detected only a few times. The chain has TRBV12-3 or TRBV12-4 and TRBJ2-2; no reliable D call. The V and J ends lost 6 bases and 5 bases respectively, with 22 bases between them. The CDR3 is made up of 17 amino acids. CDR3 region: CASSPDDFPLWTGELFF. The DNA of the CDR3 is TGTGCCAGCAGCCCAGATGACTTTCCACTGTGGACCGGGGAGCTGTTTTTT.

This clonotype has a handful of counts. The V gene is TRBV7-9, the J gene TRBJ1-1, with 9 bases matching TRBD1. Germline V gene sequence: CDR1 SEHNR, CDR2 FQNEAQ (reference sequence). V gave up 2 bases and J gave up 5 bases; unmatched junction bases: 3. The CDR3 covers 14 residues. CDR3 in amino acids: CASSLNRGRTEAFF. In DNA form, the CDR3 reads TGTGCCAGCAGCTTAAACAGGGGGCGGACTGAAGCTTTCTTT.

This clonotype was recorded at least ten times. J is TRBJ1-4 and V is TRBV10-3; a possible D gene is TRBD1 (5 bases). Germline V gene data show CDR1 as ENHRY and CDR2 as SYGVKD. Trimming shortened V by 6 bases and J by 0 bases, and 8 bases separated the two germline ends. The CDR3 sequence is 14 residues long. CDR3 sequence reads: CAISQGATNEKLFF. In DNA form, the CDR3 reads TGTGCCATCAGCCAGGGTGCAACTAATGAAAAACTGTTTTTT.

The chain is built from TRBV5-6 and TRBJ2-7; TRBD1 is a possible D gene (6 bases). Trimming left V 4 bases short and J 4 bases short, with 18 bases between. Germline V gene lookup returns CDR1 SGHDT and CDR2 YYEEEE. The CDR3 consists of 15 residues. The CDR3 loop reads CASSLSAGTRYEQYF. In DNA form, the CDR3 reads TGTGCCAGCAGCCTTTCGGCAGGGACACGGTACGAGCAGTACTTC.

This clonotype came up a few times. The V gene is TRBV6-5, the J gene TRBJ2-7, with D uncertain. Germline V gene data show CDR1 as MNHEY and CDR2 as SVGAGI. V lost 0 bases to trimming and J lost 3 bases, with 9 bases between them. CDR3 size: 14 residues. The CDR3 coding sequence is TGTGCCAGCAGTTACTCCACAACCTTCTACGAGCAGTACTTC. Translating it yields CASSYSTTFYEQYF.

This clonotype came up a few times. This chain's CDR3 is CASSVVSAPNEQFF. The CDR3 DNA follows: TGTGCCAGCAGCGTAGTTTCAGCGCCCAATGAGCAGTTCTTC. The V call is TRBV9, the J call TRBJ2-1; D remains unclear. Germline CDR1 reads SGDLS; CDR2 reads YYNGEE. The CDR3 spans 14 residues. Trimming shortened V by 0 bases and J by 6 bases, and 10 bases separated the two germline ends.

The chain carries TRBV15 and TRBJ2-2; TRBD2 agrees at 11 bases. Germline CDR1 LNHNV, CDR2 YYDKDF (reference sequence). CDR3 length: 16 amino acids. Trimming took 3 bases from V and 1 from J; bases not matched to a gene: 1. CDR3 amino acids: CATSRLAGGNTGELFF. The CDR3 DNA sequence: TGTGCCACCAGCAGGCTAGCGGGGGGGAACACCGGGGAGCTGTTTTTT.

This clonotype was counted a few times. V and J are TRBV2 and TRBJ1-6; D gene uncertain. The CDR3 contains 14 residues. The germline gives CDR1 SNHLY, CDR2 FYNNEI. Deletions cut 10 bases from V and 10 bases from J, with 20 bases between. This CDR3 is CANTPPETWSPLHF. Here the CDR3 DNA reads TGTGCCAATACCCCCCCAGAAACGTGGTCACCCCTCCACTTT.